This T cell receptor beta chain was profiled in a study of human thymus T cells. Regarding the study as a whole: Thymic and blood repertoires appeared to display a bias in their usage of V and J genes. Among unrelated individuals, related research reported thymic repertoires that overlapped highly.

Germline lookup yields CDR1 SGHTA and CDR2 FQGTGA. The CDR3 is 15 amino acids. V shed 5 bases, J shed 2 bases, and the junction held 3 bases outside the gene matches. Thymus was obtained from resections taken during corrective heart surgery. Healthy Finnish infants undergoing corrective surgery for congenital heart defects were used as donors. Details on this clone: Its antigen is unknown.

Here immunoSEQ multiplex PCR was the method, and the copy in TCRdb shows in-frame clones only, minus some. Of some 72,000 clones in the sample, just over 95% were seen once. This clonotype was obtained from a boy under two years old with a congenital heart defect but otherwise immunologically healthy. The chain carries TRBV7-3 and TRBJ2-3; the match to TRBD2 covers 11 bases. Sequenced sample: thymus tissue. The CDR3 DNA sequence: TGTGCCAGCAGCCGACTAGCGGGGCACACAGATACGCAGTATTTT. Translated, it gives CASSRLAGHTDTQYF.